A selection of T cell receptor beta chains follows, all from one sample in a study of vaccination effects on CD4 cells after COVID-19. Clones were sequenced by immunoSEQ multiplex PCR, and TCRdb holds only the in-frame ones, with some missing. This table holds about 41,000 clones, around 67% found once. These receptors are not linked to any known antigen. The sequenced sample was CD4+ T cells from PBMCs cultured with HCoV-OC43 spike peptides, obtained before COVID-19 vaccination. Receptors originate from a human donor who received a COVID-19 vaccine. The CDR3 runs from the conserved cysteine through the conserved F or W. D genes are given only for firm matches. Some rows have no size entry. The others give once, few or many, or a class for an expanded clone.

CDR3 protein: CASSVSGSAYEQYF; CDR3 DNA: TGTGCCAGTAGTGTAAGCGGGTCAGCCTACGAGCAGTACTTC; D gene: .; V gene: TRBV19; clone size: .; J gene: TRBJ2-7
CDR3 protein: CASSTGPPAYGYTF; CDR3 DNA: TGTGCCAGCAGTACCGGGCCCCCGGCCTATGGCTACACCTTC; D gene: .; V gene: TRBV6-5; clone size: .; J gene: TRBJ1-2
CDR3 protein: CASSDLGGRTDTQYF; CDR3 DNA: TGTGCCAGCAGTGACCTAGGGGGGCGGACAGATACGCAGTATTTT; D gene: .; V gene: TRBV6-1; clone size: .; J gene: TRBJ2-3
CDR3 protein: CASSLVAGPGGEKLFF; CDR3 DNA: TGTGCCAGCAGCTTAGTAGCCGGCCCGGGAGGTGAAAAACTGTTTTTT; D gene: .; V gene: TRBV7-2; clone size: .; J gene: TRBJ1-4
CDR3 protein: CAISEGGSAYEQYF; CDR3 DNA: TGTGCCATCAGTGAGGGGGGGTCAGCCTACGAGCAGTACTTC; D gene: .; V gene: TRBV10-3; clone size: .; J gene: TRBJ2-7
CDR3 protein: CAWTRQGVYEQYF; CDR3 DNA: TGTGCCTGGACACGACAGGGAGTCTACGAGCAGTACTTC; D gene: TRBD1; V gene: TRBV30; clone size: few; J gene: TRBJ2-7
CDR3 protein: CASSPLTPGRYEQYF; CDR3 DNA: TGTGCCAGCAGCCCTCTCACCCCCGGACGGTACGAGCAGTACTTC; D gene: .; V gene: TRBV28; clone size: .; J gene: TRBJ2-7
CDR3 protein: CASRDRPYGYTF; CDR3 DNA: TGTGCCAGCAGGGACAGGCCCTATGGCTACACCTTC; D gene: TRBD1; V gene: TRBV6-5; clone size: .; J gene: TRBJ1-2
CDR3 protein: CASSEPGYGYTF; CDR3 DNA: TGTGCCAGCAGTGAACCTGGCTATGGCTACACCTTC; D gene: .; V gene: TRBV2; clone size: .; J gene: TRBJ1-2
CDR3 protein: CASSLGRTSGGNEQFF; CDR3 DNA: TGCGCCAGCAGCTTGGGAAGGACTAGCGGGGGCAATGAGCAGTTCTTC; D gene: TRBD2; V gene: TRBV5-1; clone size: .; J gene: TRBJ2-1
CDR3 protein: CASRPGQSFNQPQHF; CDR3 DNA: TGTGCCAGCAGGCCGGGACAAAGTTTTAATCAGCCCCAGCATTTT; D gene: .; V gene: TRBV27; clone size: .; J gene: TRBJ1-5
CDR3 protein: CASSPRGSNYGYTF; CDR3 DNA: TGTGCCAGCAGCCCCCGGGGATCAAACTATGGCTACACCTTC; D gene: .; V gene: TRBV3-1/TRBV3-2; clone size: .; J gene: TRBJ1-2
CDR3 protein: CASSLQGTGGSHNEQFF; CDR3 DNA: TGTGCCAGCAGTCTCCAGGGGACAGGGGGATCTCACAATGAGCAGTTCTTC; D gene: TRBD1; V gene: TRBV7-9; clone size: .; J gene: TRBJ2-1
CDR3 protein: CASSPGPRNTEAFF; CDR3 DNA: TGTGCCAGCAGCCCCGGGCCACGAAACACTGAAGCTTTCTTT; D gene: .; V gene: TRBV7-8; clone size: .; J gene: TRBJ1-1
CDR3 protein: CASSLEGAGSNYGYTF; CDR3 DNA: TGTGCCAGTAGTTTGGAAGGGGCAGGGAGCAACTATGGCTACACCTTC; D gene: .; V gene: TRBV19; clone size: .; J gene: TRBJ1-2
CDR3 protein: CASSAGGHMNTEAFF; CDR3 DNA: TGTGCCAGCAGCGCCGGGGGCCACATGAACACTGAAGCTTTCTTT; D gene: .; V gene: TRBV3-1/TRBV3-2; clone size: .; J gene: TRBJ1-1
CDR3 protein: CASSQVRGNTGELFF; CDR3 DNA: TGCGCCAGCAGCCAAGTCCGGGGAAACACCGGGGAGCTGTTTTTT; D gene: .; V gene: TRBV4-1; clone size: .; J gene: TRBJ2-2
CDR3 protein: CSASPRGGNQPQHF; CDR3 DNA: TGCAGTGCTAGTCCCAGGGGTGGGAATCAGCCCCAGCATTTT; D gene: .; V gene: TRBV20-1; clone size: .; J gene: TRBJ1-5
CDR3 protein: CATSRGGPLYEQYF; CDR3 DNA: TGTGCCACCAGCAGGGGGGGACCCCTCTACGAGCAGTACTTC; D gene: .; V gene: TRBV15; clone size: .; J gene: TRBJ2-7
CDR3 protein: CASSQDLAGGPTSTDTQYF; CDR3 DNA: TGCGCCAGCAGCCAAGATCTAGCGGGGGGCCCTACTAGCACAGATACGCAGTATTTT; D gene: TRBD2; V gene: TRBV4-3; clone size: .; J gene: TRBJ2-3
CDR3 protein: CASSPFKTTELFF; CDR3 DNA: TGCGCCAGCAGCCCGTTCAAAACGACGGAACTGTTTTTT; D gene: .; V gene: TRBV4-1; clone size: .; J gene: TRBJ1-4
CDR3 protein: CASSRGQGKPGELFF; CDR3 DNA: TGTGCCAGCAGCCGGGGACAGGGAAAACCAGGGGAGCTGTTTTTT; D gene: TRBD1; V gene: TRBV6-2/TRBV6-3; clone size: many; J gene: TRBJ2-2
CDR3 protein: CASSFGGENTEAFF; CDR3 DNA: TGCGCCAGCAGCTTCGGAGGGGAGAACACTGAAGCTTTCTTT; D gene: .; V gene: TRBV5-1; clone size: .; J gene: TRBJ1-1
CDR3 protein: CATSRDPGIGQPQHF; CDR3 DNA: TGTGCCACCAGCAGAGATCCAGGGATTGGTCAGCCCCAGCATTTT; D gene: .; V gene: TRBV15; clone size: many; J gene: TRBJ1-5
CDR3 protein: CASSDNRVVRGEQYF; CDR3 DNA: TGTGCCAGCAGTGATAACCGGGTCGTCAGGGGCGAGCAGTACTTC; D gene: .; V gene: TRBV2; clone size: .; J gene: TRBJ2-7
CDR3 protein: CASSVGIGGENIQYF; CDR3 DNA: TGTGCCAGCAGCGTAGGGATCGGGGGTGAAAACATTCAGTACTTC; D gene: .; V gene: TRBV9; clone size: .; J gene: TRBJ2-4
CDR3 protein: CASSRSQGISNQPQHF; CDR3 DNA: TGTGCCAGCAGCCGCTCACAGGGTATTAGCAATCAGCCCCAGCATTTT; D gene: .; V gene: TRBV7-9; clone size: .; J gene: TRBJ1-5
CDR3 protein: CASSYGRYNEQFF; CDR3 DNA: TGTGCCAGCAGTTACGGTCGGTACAATGAGCAGTTCTTC; D gene: .; V gene: TRBV6-5; clone size: .; J gene: TRBJ2-1
CDR3 protein: CASSLTPGTMTYNEQFF; CDR3 DNA: TGTGCCAGCAGTTTAACCCCCGGGACGATGACCTACAATGAGCAGTTCTTC; D gene: .; V gene: TRBV7-9; clone size: .; J gene: TRBJ2-1
CDR3 protein: CASGLVLGDRSNYGYTF; CDR3 DNA: TGTGCTAGTGGTTTGGTACTTGGGGACAGGTCTAACTATGGCTACACCTTC; D gene: TRBD1; V gene: TRBV12-5; clone size: .; J gene: TRBJ1-2
CDR3 protein: CASSQVRGDRQETQYF; CDR3 DNA: TGTGCCAGCAGCCAGGTACGCGGGGACAGACAAGAGACCCAGTACTTC; D gene: .; V gene: TRBV3-1/TRBV3-2; clone size: .; J gene: TRBJ2-5
CDR3 protein: CASSQVQGSPNYGYTF; CDR3 DNA: TGCGCCAGCAGCCAAGTACAAGGTTCGCCTAACTATGGCTACACCTTC; D gene: .; V gene: TRBV4-1; clone size: few; J gene: TRBJ1-2
CDR3 protein: CASSLDYGTGGSLNTEAFF; CDR3 DNA: TGTGCCAGCAGCTTAGATTATGGAACAGGGGGCAGTTTGAACACTGAAGCTTTCTTT; D gene: TRBD1; V gene: TRBV11-2; clone size: .; J gene: TRBJ1-1
CDR3 protein: CASSEGQSSSGNTIYF; CDR3 DNA: TGTGCCAGCAGTGAAGGGCAGTCTAGCTCTGGAAACACCATATATTTT; D gene: .; V gene: TRBV6-1; clone size: few; J gene: TRBJ1-3
CDR3 protein: CSVDSGYGYTF; CDR3 DNA: TGCAGCGTTGACTCAGGGTATGGCTACACCTTC; D gene: .; V gene: TRBV29-1; clone size: few; J gene: TRBJ1-2
CDR3 protein: CASSLLAGAYEQYF; CDR3 DNA: TGCGCCAGCAGCTTACTAGCGGGGGCCTACGAGCAGTACTTC; D gene: TRBD2; V gene: TRBV5-1; clone size: .; J gene: TRBJ2-7
CDR3 protein: CASSERQGGTEAFF; CDR3 DNA: TGTGCCAGCAGTGAGAGACAGGGAGGGACTGAAGCTTTCTTT; D gene: TRBD1; V gene: TRBV25-1; clone size: .; J gene: TRBJ1-1
CDR3 protein: CASSIGSSNTEAFF; CDR3 DNA: TGTGCCAGTAGTATAGGCAGCTCAAACACTGAAGCTTTCTTT; D gene: .; V gene: TRBV19; clone size: .; J gene: TRBJ1-1
CDR3 protein: CAWSAAGVYSNQPQHF; CDR3 DNA: TGTGCCTGGAGTGCAGCAGGGGTTTATAGCAATCAGCCCCAGCATTTT; D gene: .; V gene: TRBV30; clone size: .; J gene: TRBJ1-5
CDR3 protein: CASSDRPENYGYTF; CDR3 DNA: TGTGCCAGCAGTGATCGGCCAGAGAACTATGGCTACACCTTC; D gene: .; V gene: TRBV2; clone size: .; J gene: TRBJ1-2
CDR3 protein: CASSPYASGGGHEQFF; CDR3 DNA: TGCGCCAGCAGCCCCTACGCTAGCGGGGGGGGACATGAGCAGTTCTTC; D gene: TRBD2; V gene: TRBV4-3; clone size: .; J gene: TRBJ2-1
CDR3 protein: CASSLVLAGLSYNEQFF; CDR3 DNA: TGTGCCAGCAGCTTGGTACTAGCGGGACTTTCCTACAATGAGCAGTTCTTC; D gene: TRBD2; V gene: TRBV5-5; clone size: few; J gene: TRBJ2-1
CDR3 protein: CASTPWGEQYF; CDR3 DNA: TGTGCCAGCACCCCATGGGGGGAGCAGTACTTC; D gene: .; V gene: TRBV2; clone size: .; J gene: TRBJ2-7
CDR3 protein: CASSPQPNTEAFF; CDR3 DNA: TGTGCCAGCAGCCCTCAACCAAACACTGAAGCTTTCTTT; D gene: .; V gene: TRBV11-2; clone size: few; J gene: TRBJ1-1
CDR3 protein: CASRGQPEQYF; CDR3 DNA: TGTGCCAGCAGAGGGCAGCCCGAGCAGTACTTC; D gene: .; V gene: TRBV6-5; clone size: .; J gene: TRBJ2-7
CDR3 protein: CASTGQGSSYEQYF; CDR3 DNA: TGTGCCAGCACCGGACAGGGAAGCTCCTACGAGCAGTACTTC; D gene: TRBD1; V gene: TRBV5-4; clone size: .; J gene: TRBJ2-7
CDR3 protein: CAISAGGGSYEQYF; CDR3 DNA: TGTGCCATCAGTGCAGGGGGCGGGTCCTACGAGCAGTACTTC; D gene: TRBD1; V gene: TRBV10-3; clone size: .; J gene: TRBJ2-7
CDR3 protein: CASSSTGELFF; CDR3 DNA: TGTGCCAGCTCATCGACCGGGGAGCTGTTTTTT; D gene: .; V gene: TRBV18; clone size: few; J gene: TRBJ2-2
CDR3 protein: CASSLEGSKETQYF; CDR3 DNA: TGCGCCAGCAGCTTGGAGGGGTCTAAGGAGACCCAGTACTTC; D gene: .; V gene: TRBV5-1; clone size: .; J gene: TRBJ2-5
CDR3 protein: CASSITGMGQPQHF; CDR3 DNA: TGTGCCAGTAGTATAACAGGGATGGGTCAGCCCCAGCATTTT; D gene: .; V gene: TRBV19; clone size: .; J gene: TRBJ1-5
CDR3 protein: CASSLAGQELTDTQYF; CDR3 DNA: TGCGCCAGCAGCTTGGCGGGACAGGAACTCACAGATACGCAGTATTTT; D gene: TRBD1; V gene: TRBV5-1; clone size: .; J gene: TRBJ2-3
CDR3 protein: CASSLDLYEQYF; CDR3 DNA: TGTGCCAGCAGTTTGGACTTGTACGAGCAGTACTTC; D gene: .; V gene: TRBV12-3/TRBV12-4; clone size: .; J gene: TRBJ2-7
CDR3 protein: CASSQGGPYGYTF; CDR3 DNA: TGCGCCAGCAGCCAAGGGGGCCCCTATGGCTACACCTTC; D gene: .; V gene: TRBV4-3; clone size: .; J gene: TRBJ1-2
CDR3 protein: CASSRGSGELFF; CDR3 DNA: TGTGCCAGCAGCCGGGGTTCCGGGGAGCTGTTTTTT; D gene: .; V gene: TRBV7-3; clone size: .; J gene: TRBJ2-2
CDR3 protein: CASSLAPGDYGYTF; CDR3 DNA: TGTGCCAGCAGCTTAGCGCCAGGAGACTATGGCTACACCTTC; D gene: .; V gene: TRBV7-9; clone size: .; J gene: TRBJ1-2